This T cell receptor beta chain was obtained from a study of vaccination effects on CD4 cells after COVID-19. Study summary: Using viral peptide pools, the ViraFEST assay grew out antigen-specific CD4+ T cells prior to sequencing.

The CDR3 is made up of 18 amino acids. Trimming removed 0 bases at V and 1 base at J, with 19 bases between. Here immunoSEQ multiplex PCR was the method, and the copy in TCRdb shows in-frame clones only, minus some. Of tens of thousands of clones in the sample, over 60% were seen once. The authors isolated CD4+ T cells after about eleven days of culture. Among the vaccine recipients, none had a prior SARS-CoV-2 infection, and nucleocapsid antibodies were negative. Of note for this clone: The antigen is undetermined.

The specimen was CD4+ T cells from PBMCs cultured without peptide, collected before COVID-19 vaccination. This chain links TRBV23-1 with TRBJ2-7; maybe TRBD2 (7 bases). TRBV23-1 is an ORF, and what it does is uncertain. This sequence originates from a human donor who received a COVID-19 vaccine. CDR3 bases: TGCGCCAGCAGTCAATCGGGAGGGGGGGCCGTATTTTCCTACGAGCAGTACGTC. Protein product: CASSQSGGGAVFSYEQYV.